The clone carrying this TCR beta chain was detected ten times or more. Its antigen is undetermined. The data belong to a study of T-cell reconstitution after alpha-beta-depleted transplantation in children. Unique molecular identifiers were incorporated when the TCRbeta library was constructed. A single record per CDR3 protein comes from TCRdb applying MiXCR to the PCR reads. The table shows approximately 630,000 distinct CDR3 sequences, with roughly 14% occurring only once. The germline gives CDR1 DFQATT, CDR2 SNEGSKA (reference sequence). Trimming removed 3 bases at V and 8 bases at J, with 17 bases between. The CDR3 length is 14 residues. Study-wide points: There were some patients whose high TCRbeta diversity at day 60 came from surviving recipient T cells and thymic progenitors. About two months after transplant, alpha-beta T cells reportedly came from several hundred expanded graft clones. Newly generated T cells supplied most T-cell counts and diversity one year post-transplant.

The rearrangement joins TRBV20-1 to TRBJ1-5, with D maybe TRBD1 (6 bases). This TCR was sampled from a girl aged 2 to 10 with congenital amegakaryocytic thrombocytopenia, due to receive a stem cell transplant. The material sequenced was PBMCs, taken before TCRalphabeta/CD19-depleted stem cell transplant. In DNA, the CDR3 is TGCAGTGCTAGTTCCCCGGGTCGGACAGAGCCCCAGCATTTT. Translation gives CSASSPGRTEPQHF.